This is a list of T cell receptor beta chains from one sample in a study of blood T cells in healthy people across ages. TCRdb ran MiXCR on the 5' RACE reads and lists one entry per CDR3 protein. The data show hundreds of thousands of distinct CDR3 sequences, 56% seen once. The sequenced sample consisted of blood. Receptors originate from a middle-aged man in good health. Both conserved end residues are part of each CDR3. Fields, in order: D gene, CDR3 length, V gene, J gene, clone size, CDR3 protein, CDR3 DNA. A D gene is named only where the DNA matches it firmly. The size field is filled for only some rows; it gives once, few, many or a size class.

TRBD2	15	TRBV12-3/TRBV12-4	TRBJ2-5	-	CASSFLAGVRETQYF	TGTGCCAGCAGTTTTTTAGCGGGAGTTAGAGAGACCCAGTACTTC
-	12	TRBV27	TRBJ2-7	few	CASRGPYYEQYF	TGTGCCAGCAGGGGTCCCTACTACGAGCAGTACTTC
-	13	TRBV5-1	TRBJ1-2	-	CASSEASVNGYTF	TGCGCCAGCAGTGAGGCGTCTGTCAATGGCTACACCTTC
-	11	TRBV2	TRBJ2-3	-	CASGRSDTQYF	TGTGCCAGCGGGCGGTCCGATACGCAGTATTTT
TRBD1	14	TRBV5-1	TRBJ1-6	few	CASTAGQGFSPLHF	TGCGCCAGCACCGCCGGACAGGGGTTCTCACCCCTCCACTTT
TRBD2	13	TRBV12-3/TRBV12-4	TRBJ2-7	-	CATTPGGTYEQYF	TGTGCCACCACCCCGGGGGGTACCTACGAGCAGTACTTC
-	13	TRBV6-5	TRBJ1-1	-	CASSYPTASEAFF	TGTGCCAGCAGTTACCCCACGGCATCGGAAGCTTTCTTT
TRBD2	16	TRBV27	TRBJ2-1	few	CASSLTSGGSYNEQFF	TGTGCCAGCAGTTTGACTAGCGGGGGATCCTACAATGAGCAGTTCTTC
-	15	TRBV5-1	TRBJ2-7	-	CASSLTRQETYEQYF	TGCGCCAGCAGCTTAACGAGACAGGAGACCTACGAGCAGTACTTC
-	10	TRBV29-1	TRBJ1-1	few	CSASRTEAFF	TGCAGCGCTTCACGCACTGAAGCTTTCTTT
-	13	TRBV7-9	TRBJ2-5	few	CASSPKDSETQYF	TGTGCCAGCAGCCCCAAGGACAGCGAGACCCAGTACTTC
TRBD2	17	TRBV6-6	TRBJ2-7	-	CASSYSRLAGGGDTQYF	TGTGCCAGCAGTTACTCACGGCTAGCGGGAGGGGGAGATACGCAGTACTTC
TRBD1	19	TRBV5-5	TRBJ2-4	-	CASSSMIGTGVEGKNIQYF	TGTGCCAGCAGCTCCATGATCGGGACAGGGGTGGAGGGCAAAAACATTCAGTACTTC
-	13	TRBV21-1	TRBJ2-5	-	CASSKVKGGSQYF	TGTGCCAGCAGCAAAGTGAAGGGGGGAAGCCAGTACTTC
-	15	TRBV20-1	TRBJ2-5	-	CSARDLGGTQETQYF	TGCAGTGCTAGAGATCTTGGCGGAACACAAGAGACCCAGTACTTC
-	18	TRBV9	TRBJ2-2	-	CASSVAPAQAVNTGELFF	TGTGCCAGCAGCGTAGCGCCCGCCCAGGCCGTGAACACCGGGGAGCTGTTTTTT
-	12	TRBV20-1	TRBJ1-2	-	CSARHAGGGYTF	TGCAGTGCTCGCCACGCGGGAGGTGGCTACACCTTC
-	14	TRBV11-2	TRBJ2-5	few	CASSDPMRTETQYF	TGTGCCAGCAGCGACCCGATGAGGACGGAGACCCAGTACTTC
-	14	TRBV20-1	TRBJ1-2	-	CSVSLPTTNYGYTF	TGCAGTGTTTCTCTACCTACGACTAACTATGGCTACACCTTC
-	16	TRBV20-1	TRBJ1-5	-	CSAPIDGDGRNQPQHF	TGCAGTGCCCCAATTGACGGGGATGGTAGGAATCAGCCCCAGCATTTT
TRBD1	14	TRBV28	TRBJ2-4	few	CASRKTGGRNIQYF	TGTGCCAGCAGAAAGACAGGGGGAAGAAACATTCAGTACTTC
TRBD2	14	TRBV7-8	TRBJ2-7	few	CASSLGTSGDEQYF	TGTGCCAGCAGCTTAGGGACTAGCGGTGACGAGCAGTACTTC
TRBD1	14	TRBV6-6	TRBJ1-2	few	CASSPQGADYGYTF	TGTGCCAGCAGTCCACAGGGGGCGGACTATGGCTACACCTTC
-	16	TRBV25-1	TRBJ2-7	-	CASSEGLGSSYNEQYF	TGTGCCAGCAGCGAAGGGTTGGGGAGCTCCTACAATGAGCAGTACTTC